Sequencing of this T cell receptor (beta chain) was carried out in a study of T cell responses to AZD1222 COVID-19 vaccine. Study-wide results and caveats: CD4 TCRs linked to vaccination spanned spike, dominating at 160-218 and 743-854. A rise in Spike-specific TCR breadth and depth followed two AZD1222 doses.

This table comes from immunoSEQ multiplex PCR, and its TCRdb copy is limited to in-frame clones, with some not included. The sample lists about 47,000 clones, under 85% occurring once. CDR3 size: 15 residues. V lost 8 bases, J lost 2 bases, and 7 bases stayed unmatched. The germline CDR1 and CDR2 sequences are MNHNY and SVGAGI (reference sequence). Notes on this clone: What it recognizes is unknown.

Here the sequenced sample was peripheral blood, taken on day 0 of MenACWY control vaccination. This TCR was sampled from an adult in good health. The V gene is TRBV6-6, the J gene TRBJ2-3, with 10 nucleotides matching TRBD2. The DNA for the CDR3 is TGTGCCAGCGGCCTAGCGGGGGCCAACACAGATACGCAGTATTTT. Protein: CASGLAGANTDTQYF.